These 29 T cell receptor beta chains originate from one sample sequenced in a study of naive and memory T cell subsets (TCRdb year 2017). The study described a robust, sensitive protocol for amplifying, sequencing and analyzing TCRs, using 3' ligation of a UMI-containing oligonucleotide to TCR cDNA. The method was 5' RACE. The data were produced on an Illumina MiSeq. The ligated cDNA was amplified by four rounds of PCR, in which nested alpha and beta constant region primers were used together with the SP2 primer. TCRdb itself trimmed the public reads at Q25 with fastp, ran MiXCR and retained productive beta chains. When rows share a CDR3 protein, they turn into one entry using the most common DNA and genes. The sample table records roughly 60,000 distinct CDR3 sequences; approximately 8.5% of these occur just once. The ten largest clones capture less than 20% of the sample. These receptors originate from a female donor in good health.

The chain combines TRBV7-9 with TRBJ2-7, with unresolved D. From germline, CDR1 is SEHNR and CDR2 FQNEAQ (reference sequence). The germline V and J ends were trimmed by 5 bases and 3 bases, with 5 bases remaining between them. CDR3 length: 11 residues. CDR3 amino acids: CASSPDYEQYF. DNA for the CDR3: TGTGCCAGCAGCCCGGACTACGAGCAGTACTTC.

The V and J genes are TRBV12-3 or TRBV12-4 and TRBJ2-7, with a weak D call TRBD1 (6 bases). Trimming removed 5 bases from V and 2 bases from J, with 13 bases in between. This CDR3 has 14 residues. The CDR3 coding sequence is TGTGCCAGCAGTCAGGGGCTAGCCCCCTACGAGCAGTACTTC. As protein: CASSQGLAPYEQYF.

In nucleotides, the CDR3 is TGTGCCAGCAGCTTGCGCAGGGCGAGTCACGAGCAGTACTTC. Translating it yields CASSLRRASHEQYF. This rearrangement joins TRBV5-6 to TRBJ2-7; maybe TRBD1 (5 bases). The V end lost 1 base, the J end lost 5 bases, and 13 bases lay between the germline ends. This CDR3 region has 14 residues. Per germline, CDR1 SGHDT and CDR2 YYEEEE.

This clonotype was seen at least ten times. This sequence joins TRBV27 and TRBJ1-4; D perhaps matches TRBD1 (6 bases). The length of the CDR3 is 14 residues. Trimming took off 6 bases at V and 5 bases at J, with 13 bases between the two ends. Germline V CDR1 and CDR2: MNHEY, SMNVEV (reference sequence). This chain's CDR3 is CASSGQPLNEKLFF. The DNA of the CDR3 is TGTGCCAGCAGCGGACAGCCTTTAAATGAAAAACTGTTTTTT.

This clonotype was seen a few times. The chain is built from TRBV20-1 and TRBJ2-1, with D unresolved. Germline CDR1 reads DFQATT; CDR2 reads SNEGSKA (reference sequence). V lost 0 bases, J lost 9 bases, and 12 bases lay in between. This CDR3 has 13 residues. The CDR3 DNA reads as TGCAGTGCTAGAGATCTAGTACTTGGTGAGCAGTTCTTC. Protein product: CSARDLVLGEQFF.

This clonotype was seen ten or more times. The V call is TRBV28, the J call TRBJ1-1, with a possible D match to TRBD1 (6 bases). V lost 7 bases and J lost 1, with 10 bases in between. CDR1 is MDHEN and CDR2 is SYDVKM in the germline V gene. The CDR3 length is 13 residues. The DNA for the CDR3 is TGTGCCAGCACCCTACAGGGGAACACTGAAGCTTTCTTT. As protein: CASTLQGNTEAFF.

In DNA, the CDR3 is TGTGCCAGCAGCCTAGGTCTCGAGCAGTACTTC. Encoded protein: CASSLGLEQYF. The rearrangement joins TRBV28 to TRBJ2-7, with D uncertain. The length of the CDR3 is 11 residues. The V and J ends lost 6 bases and 6 bases respectively, with 9 bases between them. Germline-derived CDR1 and CDR2 are MDHEN and SYDVKM.

This clonotype was detected a few times. This sequence joins TRBV2 and TRBJ1-1, with D uncertain. From germline, CDR1 is SNHLY and CDR2 FYNNEI. The CDR3 sequence is 14 residues long. V was cut by 3 bases and J by 7 bases, with 15 bases left in between. As DNA, the CDR3 is TGTGCCAGCAGTGATTCTCCCGAAACTCTTGAAGCTTTCTTT. Amino acids: CASSDSPETLEAFF. The full variable domain, completed using reference TRBV2 and TRBJ1-1, is EPEVTQTPSHQVTQMGQEVILRCVPISNHLYFYWYRQILGQKVEFLVSFYNNEISEKSEIFDDQFSVERPDGSNFTLKIRSTKLEDSAMYFCASSDSPETLEAFFGQGTRLTVV.

This clonotype was seen many times. The chain is built from TRBV20-1 and TRBJ1-5, with TRBD1 matching over 8 bases. This CDR3 has 17 amino acids. V shed 6 bases and J 3 bases; nucleotides not matched to a gene: 16. From germline, CDR1 is DFQATT and CDR2 SNEGSKA (reference sequence). The CDR3 DNA reads TGCAGTGCCAGGGAGAGGGGGCTGGACAGGGACAATCAGCCCCAGCATTTT. Protein product: CSARERGLDRDNQPQHF.

This clonotype has just a few counts. The rearrangement uses TRBV27 and TRBJ1-5; no firm D call. There are 16 residues in the CDR3. Germline CDR1 reads MNHEY; CDR2 reads SMNVEV (reference sequence). Trimming shortened V by 5 bases and J by 0 bases, and 14 bases separated the two germline ends. The CDR3 DNA reads TGTGCCAGCAGTAGTACTGGGCCTTATAGCAATCAGCCCCAGCATTTT. Residues: CASSSTGPYSNQPQHF.

This clonotype was seen a handful of times. The rearrangement links TRBV6-2 or TRBV6-3 to TRBJ1-3; D uncertain. This CDR3 has 12 residues. V gave up 8 bases and J gave up 1 base, with 6 bases separating them. Per the germline V gene, CDR1 is MNHEY and CDR2 is SVGEGT. The CDR3: CASAHSGNTIYF. The CDR3 nucleotides are TGTGCCAGCGCCCATTCTGGAAACACCATATATTTT.

This clonotype showed up many times. The chain carries TRBV29-1 and TRBJ2-7; 7 nucleotides align to TRBD1. Germline assignment: CDR1 SQVTM and CDR2 ANQGSEA. The trim removed 7 bases at V and 2 bases at J, leaving 5 bases unmatched. The CDR3 has 12 residues. The CDR3 protein is CSASGTAYEQYF. DNA for the CDR3: TGCAGCGCGTCCGGGACAGCCTACGAGCAGTACTTC.

This clonotype appeared a few times. This chain uses TRBV27 with TRBJ2-7; D tentatively reads TRBD1 or TRBD2 (5 bases each). The germline V gene has CDR1 MNHEY and CDR2 SMNVEV (reference sequence). This CDR3 is 15 amino acids long. V dropped 3 bases and J dropped 0 bases, with 12 bases sitting between them. The CDR3 reads CASSLRGTYSYEQYF. CDR3 nucleotide sequence: TGTGCCAGCAGTTTGAGGGGAACTTACTCCTACGAGCAGTACTTC.

This clonotype came up many times. The chain carries TRBV29-1 and TRBJ2-3, with 10 bases lining up with TRBD2. Per the germline V gene, CDR1 is SQVTM and CDR2 is ANQGSEA. V shed 2 bases, J shed 4 bases, and the junction held 6 bases outside the gene matches. This CDR3 contains 15 residues. The chain's CDR3 is CSVEQRGGTADTQYF. CDR3 sequence (DNA): TGCAGCGTTGAACAGCGGGGGGGAACCGCAGATACGCAGTATTTT.

This clonotype was seen many times. V and J are TRBV11-3 and TRBJ1-3, with D uncertain. The CDR3 runs 13 residues. Trimming took off 8 bases at V and 0 bases at J, with 8 bases between the two ends. Germline V gene sequence: CDR1 SGHNT, CDR2 YENEEA. The CDR3 here is CASEGLSGNTIYF. The CDR3 DNA reads as TGTGCCAGCGAGGGTCTCTCTGGAAACACCATATATTTT.

This sequence joins TRBV6-5 and TRBJ1-1; 7 nucleotides agree with TRBD1. The V segment lost 5 bases and the J segment 6 bases; nucleotides outside the gene matches: 9. Per the germline V gene, CDR1 is MNHEY and CDR2 is SVGAGI. CDR3 size: 14 residues. This CDR3 reads CASSAGTDNAEAFF. CDR3 sequence (DNA): TGTGCCAGCAGTGCCGGGACAGACAATGCTGAAGCTTTCTTT.

This chain uses TRBV5-5 with TRBJ2-7; D is uncertain. The CDR3 has 14 amino acids. V was cut by 0 bases and J by 2 bases, with 9 bases left in between. The germline V gene encodes CDR1 SGHKS and CDR2 YYEKEE (reference sequence). CDR3 residues: CASSLGTLAYEQYF. The CDR3 nucleotides read TGTGCCAGCAGCTTGGGAACACTCGCCTACGAGCAGTACTTC.

This clonotype was seen more than once but under ten times. The gene calls are TRBV3-1 and TRBJ2-3; 13 bases are a match to TRBD2. The CDR3 has 18 amino acids. V lost 0 bases and J lost 1; bases outside the gene matches: 4. The germline gives CDR1 LGHDT, CDR2 YNNKEL (reference sequence). The CDR3 spells CASSQEKLAGGRTDTQYF. CDR3 DNA sequence: TGTGCCAGCAGCCAAGAGAAACTAGCGGGGGGGCGCACAGATACGCAGTATTTT.

The rearrangement joins TRBV5-1 to TRBJ2-7, with D possibly TRBD2 on 6 matching bases. Between the trimmed V and J ends, which lost 0 bases and 6 bases, there was a span of 10 bases. Germline CDR1 SGHRS, CDR2 YFSETQ. The CDR3 has 13 amino acids. CDR3 coding DNA: TGCGCCAGCAGCTTGGTAGGGACTTCCGAGCAGTACTTC. Encoded protein: CASSLVGTSEQYF.

The chain is built from TRBV11-3 and TRBJ2-5; D may be TRBD1 or TRBD2 (5 bases each). CDR1 and CDR2 (germline): SGHNT, YENEEA. V gave up 6 bases and J gave up 2 bases, with 7 bases separating them. This CDR3 contains 12 residues. The CDR3 loop reads CASRGEQETQYF. CDR3 coding DNA: TGTGCCAGCAGGGGGGAGCAAGAGACCCAGTACTTC. The whole variable domain, remainder taken from reference TRBV11-3 and TRBJ2-5, is EAGVVQSPRYKIIEKKQPVAFWCNPISGHNTLYWYLQNLGQGPELLIRYENEEAVDDSQLPKDRFSAERLKGVDSTLKIQPAELGDSAVYLCASRGEQETQYFGPGTRLLVL.

This clonotype was counted at least ten times. This chain links TRBV2 with TRBJ2-1, with D perhaps TRBD1 (6 bases). V lost 2 bases, J lost 4 bases, and 12 bases lay in between. CDR1 is SNHLY and CDR2 is FYNNEI in the germline V gene. This CDR3 has 15 residues. CDR3 nucleotides: TGTGCCAGCAGTGAATTCCAGGGGCGATACAATGAGCAGTTCTTC. Protein product: CASSEFQGRYNEQFF.

This clonotype was counted at least ten times. V is TRBV19 and J is TRBJ1-1; D is unclear. The germline CDR1 and CDR2 sequences are LNHDA and SQIVND (reference sequence). Trimming left V 8 bases short and J 0 bases short, with 10 bases between. CDR3 length: 13 residues. In DNA form, the CDR3 reads TGTGCCAGTCAAAACATAATGAACACTGAAGCTTTCTTT. It specifies CASQNIMNTEAFF. Based on the CDR3 plus reference TRBV19 and TRBJ1-1, the full variable domain is DGGITQSPKYLFRKEGQNVTLSCEQNLNHDAMYWYRQDPGQGLRLIYYSQIVNDFQKGDIAEGYSVSREKKESFPLTVTSAQKNPTAFYLCASQNIMNTEAFFGQGTRLTVV.

The J gene is TRBJ1-5, the V gene TRBV28; D not resolved. This CDR3 region has 12 residues. Germline-derived CDR1 and CDR2 are MDHEN and SYDVKM. V was trimmed by 6 bases and J by 6 bases, leaving 9 bases between them. CDR3 sequence (DNA): TGTGCCAGCAGAAGCACCGGTCAGCCCCAGCATTTT. Its translation: CASRSTGQPQHF.

This clonotype showed up just a few times. The genes are TRBV3-1 and TRBJ1-3; weak D call: TRBD1 (6 bases). Germline V CDR1 and CDR2: LGHDT, YNNKEL (reference sequence). V was shortened by 5 bases and J by 4 bases, with 12 bases between the two germline ends. This CDR3 is 14 amino acids long. The CDR3 DNA reads TGTGCCAGCAGCACACTAGGACAGGGAAACACCATATATTTT. Protein sequence: CASSTLGQGNTIYF.

The CDR3 reads CASSLWGSSGGGELFF. The CDR3 DNA is TGTGCCAGCAGCTTATGGGGGTCTAGCGGGGGCGGGGAGCTGTTTTTT. This rearrangement joins TRBV7-2 to TRBJ2-2; 10 nucleotides align to TRBD2. This CDR3 has 16 amino acids. The junction had 7 bases not matched to a gene; V was cut back by 2 bases and J by 7 bases. Germline values: CDR1 SGHTA, CDR2 FQGNSA.

The chain has TRBV2 and TRBJ2-4, with D unresolved. From germline, CDR1 is SNHLY and CDR2 FYNNEI. The length of the CDR3 is 15 residues. V shed 10 bases and J shed 1 base, with 17 bases lying between them. CDR3 protein: CANGRESGAKNIQYF. The CDR3 DNA follows: TGTGCCAACGGTAGGGAATCCGGTGCCAAAAACATTCAGTACTTC.

This clonotype occurred a few times. The V call is TRBV6-5, the J call TRBJ2-3, with a weak D call TRBD1 (6 bases). This CDR3 has 14 amino acids. The V gene lost 6 bases and the J gene lost 0 bases, with 10 bases spanning the gap. Germline V gene sequence: CDR1 MNHEY, CDR2 SVGAGI. The CDR3 here is CASRRTASTDTQYF. CDR3 DNA: TGTGCCAGCAGACGGACAGCTAGCACAGATACGCAGTATTTT.

This clonotype was picked up a small number of times. The chain links TRBV7-8 to TRBJ2-3, with TRBD1 identical over 7 bases. Trimming cost V 5 bases and J 4 bases; bases outside gene matches: 12. Germline V lookup: CDR1 SGHVS, CDR2 FQNEAQ. The CDR3 loop spans 16 amino acids. The CDR3 DNA is TGTGCCAGCAGCCCCCAGACAGGGTCGGTGGCAGATACGCAGTATTTT. It is translated as CASSPQTGSVADTQYF.

The V call is TRBV3-1, the J call TRBJ2-7, with no clear D. The CDR3 has 14 amino acids. Germline CDR1 and CDR2: LGHDT and YNNKEL (reference sequence). V shed 1 base and J shed 3 bases, with 10 bases lying between them. CDR3: CASSQGFSSYEQYF. In DNA form, the CDR3 reads TGTGCCAGCAGCCAAGGGTTTTCCAGCTACGAGCAGTACTTC.